These 6 T cell receptor beta chains were all obtained from the same sample, sequenced in a study of blood T cells in healthy people across ages. Alongside a J-beta primer mix, a sample-barcoded 5' primer served in a second PCR lasting roughly 6 to 11 cycles. Using its own MiXCR run on the 5' RACE reads, TCRdb lists one record per CDR3 protein. The data hold around 650,000 distinct CDR3 sequences, with roughly 32% observed a single time. What was sequenced was blood. Receptors originate from a woman aged 80 or over in good health.

The V and J genes are TRBV12-3 or TRBV12-4 and TRBJ2-5, with unresolved D. The CDR3 consists of 13 residues. V was cut by 6 bases and J by 5 bases, with 13 bases left in between. CDR3 in DNA: TGTGCCAGCAGCCCGAACACACCGGAGACCCAGTACTTC. Translated: CASSPNTPETQYF.

This clonotype was seen ten or more times. This chain connects TRBV18 to TRBJ2-5, with D possibly TRBD1 on 6 matching bases. This CDR3 is built from 17 residues. V lost 4 bases to trimming and J lost 5 bases, with 23 bases between them. Germline loops: CDR1 KGHSH, CDR2 LQKENI. CDR3 sequence reads: CASSLNSGTLYPETQYF. CDR3 in DNA: TGTGCCAGCTCACTCAATTCGGGGACACTTTACCCGGAGACCCAGTACTTC.

Many counts were recorded for this clonotype. In DNA form, the CDR3 reads TGTGCCAGCAGCTCAGGAAGGGGCGACGAGCAGTACTTC. Protein sequence: CASSSGRGDEQYF. The chain recombines TRBV4-2 with TRBJ2-7; D is perhaps TRBD1 (5 bases). The CDR3 length is 13 residues. CDR1 and CDR2 from the germline V gene are LGHNA and YNFKEQ. Trimming left V 5 bases short and J 5 bases short, with 13 bases between.

The chain has TRBV12-3 or TRBV12-4 and TRBJ2-1; 8 positions agree with TRBD1. V gave up 7 bases and J gave up 5 bases; unmatched junction bases: 13. This CDR3 has 16 residues. The CDR3 nucleotides are TGTGCCAGCAATAAGAGGACAGGGAAGACCCACAATGAGCAGTTCTTC. This gives the protein CASNKRTGKTHNEQFF.

This clonotype was seen ten or more times. The J gene is TRBJ1-1, the V gene TRBV11-2, with TRBD1 matching 8 bases. This CDR3 has 15 amino acids. After removal of 3 bases from V and 0 bases from J, the junction contained 3 bases not matched to a gene. Germline CDR1 reads SGHAT; CDR2 reads FQNNGV. The CDR3 DNA reads as TGTGCCAGCAGCTTTGCAGGGGGCATGAACACTGAAGCTTTCTTT. Protein sequence: CASSFAGGMNTEAFF.

This clonotype was observed a handful of times. The chain has TRBV6-2 or TRBV6-3 and TRBJ1-2, with D maybe TRBD1 (5 bases). The CDR3 consists of 13 residues. Looked up from germline, CDR1 is MNHEY and CDR2 is SVGEGT. Trimming removed 4 bases from V and 9 bases from J, with 15 bases in between. The CDR3 coding sequence is TGTGCCAGCAGTTTGTTGGGACCCCGGCGCTACACCTTC. Protein: CASSLLGPRRYTF.